The present entry profiles one T cell receptor beta chain with its context. The target antigen is unknown. This sample is drawn from a study of T-cell reconstitution after alpha-beta-depleted transplantation in children. Study-wide findings and caveats: About two months after transplant, alpha-beta T cells reportedly came from several hundred expanded graft clones. Diversity of TCRbeta at day 60 was high in some patients, arising from surviving recipient T cells and thymic progenitors. T-cell numbers and diversity, one year after transplant, stemmed largely from T cells that were newly produced.

From germline, CDR1 is SGHNT and CDR2 YYREEE (reference sequence). CDR3 length equals 14 residues. The ends lost 2 bases at V and 5 bases at J; junction bases unmatched: 5. The library targeted TCRbeta and was prepared with unique molecular identifiers. TCRdb redid the calling of the PCR reads with MiXCR, one entry per CDR3 protein. Here the sample spans about 110,000 distinct CDR3 sequences, 5.5% to 6.5% being singletons. The sequence was collected from a male patient between 2 and 9 years old who had a stem cell transplant for acute lymphoblastic leukemia, so the T cells may come from the graft donor. The sample consisted of PBMCs, mostly from graft donor cells, taken 360 days after TCRalphabeta/CD19-depleted stem cell transplant. This rearrangement joins TRBV5-4 to TRBJ1-2, with 8 nucleotides matching TRBD1. This CDR3 reads CASSFSTGGYGYTF. Here the CDR3 DNA reads TGTGCCAGCAGCTTTTCTACAGGGGGGTATGGCTACACCTTC.